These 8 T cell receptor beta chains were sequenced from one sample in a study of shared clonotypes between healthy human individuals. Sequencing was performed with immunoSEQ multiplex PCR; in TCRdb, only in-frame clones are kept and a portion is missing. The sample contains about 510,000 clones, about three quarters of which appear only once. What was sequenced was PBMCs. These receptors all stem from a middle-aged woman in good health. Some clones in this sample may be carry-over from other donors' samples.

CDR3 sequence reads: CASSLQGALDTQYF. The CDR3 DNA reads as TGTGCCAGTAGCCTCCAGGGGGCCTTAGATACGCAGTATTTT. V usage is TRBV19 and J usage is TRBJ2-3, with TRBD1 matching over 8 bases. The CDR3 consists of 14 residues. Losses at the gene ends were 6 bases for V and 5 bases for J; bases not matched to a gene: 7. CDR1 is LNHDA and CDR2 is SQIVND in the germline V gene (reference sequence).

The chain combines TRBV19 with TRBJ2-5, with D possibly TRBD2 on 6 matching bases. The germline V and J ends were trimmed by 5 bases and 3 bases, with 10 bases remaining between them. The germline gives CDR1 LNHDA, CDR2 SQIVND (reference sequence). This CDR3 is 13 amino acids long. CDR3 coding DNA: TGTGCCAGTAGTGCGGGACGAAAAGAGACCCAGTACTTC. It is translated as CASSAGRKETQYF. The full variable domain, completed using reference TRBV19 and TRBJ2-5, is DGGITQSPKYLFRKEGQNVTLSCEQNLNHDAMYWYRQDPGQGLRLIYYSQIVNDFQKGDIAEGYSVSREKKESFPLTVTSAQKNPTAFYLCASSAGRKETQYFGPGTRLLVL.

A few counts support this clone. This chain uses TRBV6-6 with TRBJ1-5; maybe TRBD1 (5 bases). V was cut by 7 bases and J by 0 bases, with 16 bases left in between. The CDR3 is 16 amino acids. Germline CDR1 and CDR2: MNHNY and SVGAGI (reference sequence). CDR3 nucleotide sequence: TGTGCCAGCACCAACCGGGGGGGTAATAGCAATCAGCCCCAGCATTTT. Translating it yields CASTNRGGNSNQPQHF.

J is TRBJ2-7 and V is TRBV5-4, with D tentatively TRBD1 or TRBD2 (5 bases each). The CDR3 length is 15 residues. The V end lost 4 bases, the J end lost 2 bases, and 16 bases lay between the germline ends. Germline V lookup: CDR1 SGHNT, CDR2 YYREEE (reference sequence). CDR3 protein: CASSRMGDATYEQYF. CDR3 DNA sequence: TGTGCCAGCAGCCGAATGGGGGACGCTACCTACGAGCAGTACTTC. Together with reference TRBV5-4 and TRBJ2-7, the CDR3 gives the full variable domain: ETGVTQSPTHLIKTRGQQVTLRCSSQSGHNTVSWYQQALGQGPQFIFQYYREEENGRGNFPPRFSGLQFPNYSSELNVNALELDDSALYLCASSRMGDATYEQYFGPGTRLTVT.

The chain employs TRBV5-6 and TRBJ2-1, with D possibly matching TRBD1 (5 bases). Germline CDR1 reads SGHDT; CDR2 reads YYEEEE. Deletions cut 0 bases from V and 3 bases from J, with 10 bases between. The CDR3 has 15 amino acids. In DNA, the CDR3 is TGTGCCAGCAGCTTGGATAGGGGTCACTACAATGAGCAGTTCTTC. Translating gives CASSLDRGHYNEQFF.

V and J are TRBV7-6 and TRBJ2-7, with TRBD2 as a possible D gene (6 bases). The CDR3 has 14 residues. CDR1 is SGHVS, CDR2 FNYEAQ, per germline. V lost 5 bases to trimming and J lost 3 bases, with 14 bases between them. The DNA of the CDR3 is TGTGCCAGCAGCCCCTCGGGACTGGTCTACGAGCAGTACTTC. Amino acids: CASSPSGLVYEQYF.

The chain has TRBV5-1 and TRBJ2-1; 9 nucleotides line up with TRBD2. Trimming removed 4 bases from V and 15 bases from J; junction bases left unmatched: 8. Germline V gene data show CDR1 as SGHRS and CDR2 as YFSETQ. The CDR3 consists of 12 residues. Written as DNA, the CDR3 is TGCGCCAGCAGCAAAGATCCGGGACTAGCGTTCTTC. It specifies CASSKDPGLAFF. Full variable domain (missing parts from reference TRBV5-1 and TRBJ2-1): KAGVTQTPRYLIKTRGQQVTLSCSPISGHRSVSWYQQTPGQGLQFLFEYFSETQRNKGNFPGRFSGRQFSNSRSEMNVSTLELGDSALYLCASSKDPGLAFFGPGTRLTVL.

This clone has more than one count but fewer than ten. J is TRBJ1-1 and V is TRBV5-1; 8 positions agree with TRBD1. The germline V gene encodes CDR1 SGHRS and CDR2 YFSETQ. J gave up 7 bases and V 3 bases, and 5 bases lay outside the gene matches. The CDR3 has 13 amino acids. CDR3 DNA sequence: TGCGCCAGCAGCTCTGACAGGGGAAATGAAGCTTTCTTT. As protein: CASSSDRGNEAFF.